Presented here are 18 T cell receptor beta chains from one specimen sequenced in a study of CD8 T cells in ankylosing spondylitis. General study results and limits: Blood of patients with ankylosing spondylitis appeared to be characterized by a TCR beta motif of seven or eight highly homologous variants.

TCRdb analysed the 5' RACE reads with MiXCR anew, one entry per CDR3 protein. The data show about 540,000 distinct CDR3 sequences, with roughly 13% seen just once and about 6.8% held by the top ten. Their cognate antigens are unknown. The specimen was blood, either unsorted or a sorted T cell fraction (not recorded which). Receptors originate from a male donor with ankylosing spondylitis.

This clonotype was found a few times. The V and J genes are TRBV11-3 and TRBJ2-4; unclear D gene. The CDR3 spans 12 residues. The germline CDR1 and CDR2 sequences are SGHNT and YENEEA. Deletions cut 1 base from V and 7 bases from J, with 5 bases between. The CDR3 loop reads CASSLGRNIQYF. The DNA of the CDR3 is TGTGCCAGCAGCTTAGGACGGAACATTCAGTACTTC. Full variable domain (missing parts from reference TRBV11-3 and TRBJ2-4): EAGVVQSPRYKIIEKKQPVAFWCNPISGHNTLYWYLQNLGQGPELLIRYENEEAVDDSQLPKDRFSAERLKGVDSTLKIQPAELGDSAVYLCASSLGRNIQYFGAGTRLSVL.

The chain links TRBV6-2 or TRBV6-3 to TRBJ2-5, with D perhaps matching TRBD2 (6 bases). Trimming left V 6 bases short and J 5 bases short, with 16 bases between. Germline V CDR1 and CDR2: MNHEY, SVGEGT. The CDR3 length is 14 residues. Here the CDR3 DNA reads TGTGCCAGCAGACAGAAGGGAGGAGGGGAGACCCAGTACTTC. This translates into CASRQKGGGETQYF.

As DNA, the CDR3 is TGTGCCAGCAGCTTAGCGGGGGCGCGAAGCACAGATACGCAGTATTTT. It codes for CASSLAGARSTDTQYF. The chain uses TRBV7-9 and TRBJ2-3, with D possibly being TRBD1 (6 bases). The CDR3 runs to 16 residues. V dropped 0 bases and J dropped 0 bases, with 10 bases sitting between them. Germline CDR1 is SEHNR and CDR2 is FQNEAQ (reference sequence).

The chain carries TRBV6-5 and TRBJ2-1, with a tentative D call TRBD2 (6 bases). V gave up 6 bases and J gave up 10 bases, with 19 bases separating them. Looked up from germline, CDR1 is MNHEY and CDR2 is SVGAGI. The CDR3 loop spans 14 amino acids. The CDR3 loop is CASRSSGELKEQFF. CDR3 bases: TGTGCCAGCAGGTCCTCGGGGGAGTTGAAAGAGCAGTTCTTC.

The chain combines TRBV24-1 with TRBJ2-7; D is possibly TRBD1 (5 bases). The V end was cut by 5 bases, the J end by 2 bases, with 9 bases between. This CDR3 spans 13 amino acids. Germline assignment: CDR1 KGHDR and CDR2 SFDVKD. In DNA form, the CDR3 reads TGTGCCACCAGTGGAGACAGACCCTACGAGCAGTACTTC. Amino acid sequence: CATSGDRPYEQYF.

The chain carries TRBV7-9 and TRBJ1-4; D ambiguous. CDR1 SEHNR and CDR2 FQNEAQ come from the germline V gene (reference sequence). The CDR3 covers 14 residues. With 6 bases removed from V and 4 bases from J, the gap between germline ends came to 12 bases. The CDR3 DNA reads as TGTGCCAGCAGTTATCCGGGTGTTAATGAAAAACTGTTTTTT. This encodes CASSYPGVNEKLFF.

The chain uses TRBV11-3 and TRBJ2-5, with TRBD2 matching over 12 bases. V gave up 4 bases and J gave up 1 base; unmatched junction bases: 4. This CDR3 spans 16 amino acids. Germline values: CDR1 SGHNT, CDR2 YENEEA. The CDR3, as DNA: TGTGCCAGCAGCTCGGGACTAGCGGGCCCCCAAGAGACCCAGTACTTC. Translated: CASSSGLAGPQETQYF. Complete variable domain (other parts from reference TRBV11-3 and TRBJ2-5): EAGVVQSPRYKIIEKKQPVAFWCNPISGHNTLYWYLQNLGQGPELLIRYENEEAVDDSQLPKDRFSAERLKGVDSTLKIQPAELGDSAVYLCASSSGLAGPQETQYFGPGTRLLVL.

This clonotype was observed a handful of times. The CDR3 DNA sequence: TGTGCCAGCAGCTCACAGGGGGCCACCGGGGAGCTGTTTTTT. Translation gives CASSSQGATGELFF. The V gene is TRBV9, the J gene TRBJ2-2; 9 bases fit TRBD1. The CDR3 is 14 residues long. V shed 4 bases, J shed 4 bases, and the junction held 2 bases outside the gene matches. Looked up from germline, CDR1 is SGDLS and CDR2 is YYNGEE.

The chain is built from TRBV7-9 and TRBJ1-3; D may be TRBD1 (5 bases). The CDR3 totals 17 residues. Germline CDR1 SEHNR, CDR2 FQNEAQ (reference sequence). V lost 5 bases and J 0 bases, leaving 17 bases between the germline ends. This CDR3 is CASSAQGVGVSGNTIYF. The CDR3 DNA follows: TGTGCCAGCAGCGCGCAGGGAGTAGGAGTCTCTGGAAACACCATATATTTT.

Only a few counts were recorded for this clonotype. The genes are TRBV20-1 and TRBJ1-4; tentatively, D is TRBD1 (6 bases). Trimming stripped 5 bases from V and 5 bases from J, with 12 bases between. Germline lookup yields CDR1 DFQATT and CDR2 SNEGSKA (reference sequence). This CDR3 has 13 amino acids. The CDR3, as DNA: TGCAGTGCTTTCGGACAGCAAAATGAAAAACTGTTTTTT. Translated, it gives CSAFGQQNEKLFF.

Only a few counts were recorded for this clonotype. The rearrangement joins TRBV3-1 to TRBJ2-5; the D is unclear. V lost 0 bases, J lost 6 bases, and 14 bases lay in between. Germline CDR1 reads LGHDT; CDR2 reads YNNKEL (reference sequence). The CDR3 totals 15 residues. The CDR3 sequence is CASSQDIIEGKTQYF. In DNA form, the CDR3 reads TGTGCCAGCAGCCAAGACATCATCGAAGGGAAGACCCAGTACTTC.

The V and J genes are TRBV27 and TRBJ2-7; tentatively, D is TRBD1 (6 bases). CDR1 is MNHEY and CDR2 is SMNVEV in the germline V gene (reference sequence). The V end was cut by 2 bases, the J end by 5 bases, with 16 bases between. The CDR3 sequence is 15 residues long. The CDR3 coding sequence is TGTGCCAGCAGTTTAGGGGACACGGCACTTAACGAGCAGTACTTC. This gives the protein CASSLGDTALNEQYF.

The chain carries TRBV3-1 and TRBJ2-6, with a weak D call TRBD2 (5 bases). The germline CDR1 and CDR2 sequences are LGHDT and YNNKEL (reference sequence). The CDR3 covers 18 residues. The V and J ends lost 2 bases and 0 bases respectively, with 14 bases between them. This chain's CDR3 is CASSQFGLLSSGANVLTF. The CDR3, as DNA: TGTGCCAGCAGCCAATTCGGACTGCTCAGCTCTGGGGCCAACGTCCTGACTTTC.

This clonotype was observed a handful of times. The rearrangement uses TRBV15 and TRBJ1-4; no clear D gene. Germline V gene sequence: CDR1 LNHNV, CDR2 YYDKDF (reference sequence). The V end was cut by 0 bases, the J end by 5 bases, with 10 bases between. This CDR3 contains 15 residues. CDR3 DNA: TGTGCCACCAGCAGAGATGTGGGTCAGAATGAAAAACTGTTTTTT. This gives the protein CATSRDVGQNEKLFF.

This clonotype was seen more than once but under ten times. This chain joins TRBV10-1 and TRBJ2-7; TRBD2 aligns across 9 bases. CDR3 length: 16 amino acids. Germline CDR1 and CDR2: WNHNN and SYGVQD (reference sequence). V lost 3 bases to trimming and J lost 5 bases; unmatched junction nucleotides: 11. The CDR3 DNA sequence: TGCGCCAGCAGTGACCCTGGAGGTAGCGGGAGAGACGAGCAGTACTTC. Its translation: CASSDPGGSGRDEQYF.

There are a few counts of this clonotype. The V and J genes are TRBV6-5 and TRBJ1-4; D is ambiguous. Trimming shortened V by 0 bases and J by 4 bases, and 3 bases separated the two germline ends. In germline, CDR1 is MNHEY, CDR2 SVGAGI. This CDR3 contains 13 residues. The CDR3 reads CASSYSFNEKLFF. The CDR3 bases are TGTGCCAGCAGTTACTCGTTTAATGAAAAACTGTTTTTT.

A few counts support this clonotype. The chain carries TRBV5-5 and TRBJ2-7, with 8 positions matching TRBD1. V lost 0 bases, J lost 2 bases, and 4 bases stayed unmatched. The CDR3 is 15 residues long. Germline assignment: CDR1 SGHKS and CDR2 YYEKEE (reference sequence). In DNA form, the CDR3 reads TGTGCCAGCAGCTTGGGGCAGGGGGCACCCTACGAGCAGTACGTC. Translation: CASSLGQGAPYEQYV.

This clonotype was counted a few times. The chain recombines TRBV12-3 or TRBV12-4 with TRBJ1-2, with 9 bases lining up with TRBD1. The CDR3 contains 16 residues. Trimming cost V 6 bases and J 6 bases; bases outside gene matches: 14. The CDR3 reads CASRTGTGSSVDGYTF. CDR3 nucleotides: TGTGCCAGCAGGACCGGGACAGGGAGTAGTGTGGATGGCTACACCTTC.